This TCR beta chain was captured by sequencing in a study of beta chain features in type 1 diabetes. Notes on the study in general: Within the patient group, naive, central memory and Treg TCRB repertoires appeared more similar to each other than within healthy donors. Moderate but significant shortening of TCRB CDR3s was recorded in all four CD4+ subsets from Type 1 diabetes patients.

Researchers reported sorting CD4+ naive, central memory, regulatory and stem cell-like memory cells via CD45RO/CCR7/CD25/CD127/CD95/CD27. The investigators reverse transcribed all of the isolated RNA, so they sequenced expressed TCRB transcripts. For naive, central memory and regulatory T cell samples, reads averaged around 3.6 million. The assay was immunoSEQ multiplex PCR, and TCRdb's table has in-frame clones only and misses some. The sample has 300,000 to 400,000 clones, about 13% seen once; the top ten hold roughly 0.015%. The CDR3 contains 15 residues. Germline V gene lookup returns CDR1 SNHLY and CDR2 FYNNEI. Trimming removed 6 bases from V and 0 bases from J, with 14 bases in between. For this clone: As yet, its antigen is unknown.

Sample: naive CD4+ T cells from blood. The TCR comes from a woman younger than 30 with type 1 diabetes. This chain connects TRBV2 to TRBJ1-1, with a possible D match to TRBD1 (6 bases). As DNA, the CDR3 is TGTGCCAGCAGCGTCATGGGACAATTGAACACTGAAGCTTTCTTT. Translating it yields CASSVMGQLNTEAFF.